This is a list of T cell receptor beta chains from one sample in a study of CD8+ T cells in alopecia areata. Clones were read by immunoSEQ multiplex PCR, and TCRdb kept only the in-frame ones, dropping some. This sample has more than 95,000 clones, with around 50% found just once. The sample comprised NKG2D-low CD8+ T cells sorted from blood. The receptors shown here come from a human donor with alopecia areata. The CDR3 runs from the conserved cysteine through the conserved F or W. The D gene is left open where the match is weak. A row's size may be missing; if present it is once, few, many or a size class.

V gene: TRBV29-1
D gene: TRBD1
clone size: few
J gene: TRBJ2-5
CDR3 length: 14
CDR3 protein: CSVLGQAYQETQYF
CDR3 DNA: TGCAGCGTTTTGGGACAGGCGTACCAAGAGACCCAGTACTTC

V gene: TRBV5-1
D gene: NA
clone size: NA
J gene: TRBJ2-7
CDR3 length: 13
CDR3 protein: CASSFGPTYEQYF
CDR3 DNA: TGCGCCAGCAGCTTCGGGCCGACCTACGAGCAGTACTTC

V gene: TRBV30
D gene: NA
clone size: NA
J gene: TRBJ1-1
CDR3 length: 13
CDR3 protein: CAWLPGAGTEAFF
CDR3 DNA: TGTGCCTGGCTCCCAGGGGCCGGGACTGAAGCTTTCTTT

V gene: TRBV30
D gene: NA
clone size: NA
J gene: TRBJ2-7
CDR3 length: 13
CDR3 protein: CAWSYGGSYEQYF
CDR3 DNA: TGTGCCTGGAGTTATGGCGGATCCTACGAGCAGTACTTC

V gene: TRBV11-2
D gene: TRBD2
clone size: few
J gene: TRBJ2-2
CDR3 length: 15
CDR3 protein: CASLSGSSYTGELFF
CDR3 DNA: TGTGCCAGTCTTAGCGGGAGTAGTTACACCGGGGAGCTGTTTTTT

V gene: TRBV29-1
D gene: TRBD1
clone size: NA
J gene: TRBJ2-6
CDR3 length: 18
CDR3 protein: CSVVGLGQGISGANVLTF
CDR3 DNA: TGCAGCGTTGTTGGCCTGGGACAGGGGATCTCTGGGGCCAACGTCCTGACTTTC

V gene: TRBV29-1
D gene: NA
clone size: few
J gene: TRBJ2-2
CDR3 length: 12
CDR3 protein: CSVEGGTGELFF
CDR3 DNA: TGCAGCGTTGAAGGGGGGACCGGGGAGCTGTTTTTT

V gene: TRBV27
D gene: NA
clone size: NA
J gene: TRBJ2-5
CDR3 length: 15
CDR3 protein: CASSLRRTEQETQYF
CDR3 DNA: TGTGCCAGCAGTCTCCGGCGGACAGAACAAGAGACCCAGTACTTC

V gene: TRBV30
D gene: NA
clone size: NA
J gene: TRBJ1-2
CDR3 length: 12
CDR3 protein: CAWSVPMSGYTF
CDR3 DNA: TGTGCCTGGAGTGTACCGATGAGCGGCTACACCTTC

V gene: TRBV29-1
D gene: NA
clone size: few
J gene: TRBJ1-4
CDR3 length: 13
CDR3 protein: CSVAGPTNEKLFF
CDR3 DNA: TGCAGCGTTGCGGGACCAACTAATGAAAAACTGTTTTTT

V gene: TRBV29-1
D gene: NA
clone size: few
J gene: TRBJ2-3
CDR3 length: 17
CDR3 protein: CSVEVISGNRRTDTQYF
CDR3 DNA: TGCAGCGTTGAGGTCATATCGGGGAACAGGCGAACAGATACGCAGTATTTT

V gene: TRBV7-9
D gene: NA
clone size: NA
J gene: TRBJ2-5
CDR3 length: 15
CDR3 protein: CASSLDTRRDETQYF
CDR3 DNA: TGTGCCAGCAGCTTAGACACTAGGCGGGACGAGACCCAGTACTTC

V gene: TRBV27
D gene: NA
clone size: NA
J gene: TRBJ1-2
CDR3 length: 11
CDR3 protein: CASSSGYGYTF
CDR3 DNA: TGTGCCAGCAGTTCGGGCTATGGCTACACCTTC

V gene: TRBV29-1
D gene: NA
clone size: NA
J gene: TRBJ2-1
CDR3 length: 13
CDR3 protein: CSVQPRDSNEQFF
CDR3 DNA: TGCAGCGTTCAACCCCGCGATAGCAATGAGCAGTTCTTC

V gene: TRBV29-1
D gene: NA
clone size: NA
J gene: TRBJ2-7
CDR3 length: 15
CDR3 protein: CSVEDLVEGTYEQYF
CDR3 DNA: TGCAGCGTTGAAGATCTAGTGGAAGGGACCTACGAGCAGTACTTC

V gene: TRBV6-5
D gene: NA
clone size: NA
J gene: TRBJ1-1
CDR3 length: 12
CDR3 protein: CASKFANTEAFF
CDR3 DNA: TGTGCCAGCAAGTTCGCGAACACTGAAGCTTTCTTT

V gene: TRBV5-6
D gene: NA
clone size: NA
J gene: TRBJ2-3
CDR3 length: 16
CDR3 protein: CASSYPTEGGTDTQYF
CDR3 DNA: TGTGCCAGCAGCTACCCAACCGAGGGAGGCACAGATACGCAGTATTTT

V gene: TRBV27
D gene: NA
clone size: few
J gene: TRBJ2-7
CDR3 length: 13
CDR3 protein: CASSRTDGYEQYF
CDR3 DNA: TGTGCCAGCAGCCGGACGGATGGCTACGAGCAGTACTTC

V gene: TRBV5-4
D gene: TRBD1
clone size: few
J gene: TRBJ2-1
CDR3 length: 15
CDR3 protein: CASSLTGQGLDEQFF
CDR3 DNA: TGCGCCAGCAGCTTAACGGGACAGGGGCTCGATGAGCAGTTCTTC

V gene: TRBV21-1
D gene: NA
clone size: many
J gene: TRBJ2-7
CDR3 length: 19
CDR3 protein: CASSKPPSGRGLSCYEQYF
CDR3 DNA: TGTGCCAGCAGCAAACCGCCTAGCGGGAGGGGTCTTTCCTGCTACGAGCAGTACTTC

V gene: TRBV7-8
D gene: TRBD2
clone size: few
J gene: TRBJ2-1
CDR3 length: 13
CDR3 protein: CASSSSGDNEQFF
CDR3 DNA: TGTGCCAGCAGCTCTAGCGGCGACAATGAGCAGTTCTTC

V gene: TRBV13
D gene: NA
clone size: NA
J gene: TRBJ1-2
CDR3 length: 12
CDR3 protein: CASSSAGDGYTF
CDR3 DNA: TGTGCCAGCAGCTCCGCAGGGGATGGCTACACCTTC

V gene: TRBV29-1
D gene: NA
clone size: NA
J gene: TRBJ2-5
CDR3 length: 10
CDR3 protein: CSVAGWAQYF
CDR3 DNA: TGCAGCGTCGCCGGGTGGGCCCAGTACTTC

V gene: TRBV5-6
D gene: NA
clone size: NA
J gene: TRBJ2-7
CDR3 length: 13
CDR3 protein: CASSLDGGYEQYF
CDR3 DNA: TGTGCCAGCAGCTTGGATGGTGGCTACGAGCAGTACTTC

V gene: TRBV27
D gene: NA
clone size: NA
J gene: TRBJ2-5
CDR3 length: 14
CDR3 protein: CASSPFTTEETQYF
CDR3 DNA: TGTGCCAGCAGTCCTTTTACGACAGAAGAGACCCAGTACTTC

V gene: TRBV30
D gene: NA
clone size: NA
J gene: TRBJ1-2
CDR3 length: 14
CDR3 protein: CAWSAQGSNYGYTF
CDR3 DNA: TGTGCCTGGAGTGCCCAGGGCTCAAACTATGGCTACACCTTC

V gene: TRBV30
D gene: NA
clone size: few
J gene: TRBJ1-1
CDR3 length: 11
CDR3 protein: CAWSQSYEAFF
CDR3 DNA: TGTGCCTGGAGCCAGAGTTATGAAGCTTTCTTT

V gene: TRBV30
D gene: TRBD1
clone size: NA
J gene: TRBJ2-2
CDR3 length: 19
CDR3 protein: CAWSSLGQGFKGGAGELFF
CDR3 DNA: TGTGCCTGGAGTTCCTTAGGACAGGGTTTTAAAGGTGGTGCCGGGGAGCTGTTTTTT

V gene: TRBV7-9
D gene: TRBD2
clone size: few
J gene: TRBJ2-5
CDR3 length: 14
CDR3 protein: CATGRGTSQETQYF
CDR3 DNA: TGTGCCACAGGCCGGGGGACTAGCCAAGAGACCCAGTACTTC

V gene: TRBV27
D gene: TRBD2
clone size: NA
J gene: TRBJ2-1
CDR3 length: 12
CDR3 protein: CASRAGPNEQFF
CDR3 DNA: TGTGCCAGCAGAGCGGGACCGAATGAGCAGTTCTTC

V gene: TRBV29-1
D gene: NA
clone size: few
J gene: TRBJ2-7
CDR3 length: 14
CDR3 protein: CSVAPTVGGYEQYF
CDR3 DNA: TGCAGCGTTGCCCCTACGGTAGGGGGTTACGAGCAGTACTTC

V gene: TRBV29-1
D gene: NA
clone size: few
J gene: TRBJ1-1
CDR3 length: 11
CDR3 protein: CSVTLTSEAFF
CDR3 DNA: TGCAGCGTTACCCTGACGTCTGAAGCTTTCTTT

V gene: TRBV28
D gene: NA
clone size: NA
J gene: TRBJ2-7
CDR3 length: 14
CDR3 protein: CASSFPGKVYEQYF
CDR3 DNA: TGTGCCAGCAGCTTCCCGGGGAAGGTCTACGAGCAGTACTTC

V gene: TRBV19
D gene: NA
clone size: NA
J gene: TRBJ1-2
CDR3 length: 11
CDR3 protein: CASSNGYGYTF
CDR3 DNA: TGTGCCAGTAGTAATGGGTATGGCTACACCTTC

V gene: TRBV25-1
D gene: NA
clone size: few
J gene: TRBJ2-5
CDR3 length: 12
CDR3 protein: CATAGREETQYF
CDR3 DNA: TGTGCCACGGCAGGTAGAGAAGAGACCCAGTACTTC

V gene: TRBV2
D gene: NA
clone size: once
J gene: TRBJ2-2
CDR3 length: 16
CDR3 protein: CASSLLPTLNTGELFF
CDR3 DNA: TGTGCCAGCAGCCTCCTCCCGACCTTGAACACCGGGGAGCTGTTTTTT

V gene: TRBV27
D gene: NA
clone size: NA
J gene: TRBJ1-1
CDR3 length: 13
CDR3 protein: CASIGGRNTEAFF
CDR3 DNA: TGTGCCAGCATTGGGGGGCGCAACACTGAAGCTTTCTTT

V gene: TRBV27
D gene: TRBD1
clone size: NA
J gene: TRBJ2-3
CDR3 length: 13
CDR3 protein: CASSSTGTDTQYF
CDR3 DNA: TGTGCCAGCAGTTCGACAGGGACAGATACGCAGTATTTT

V gene: TRBV29-1
D gene: TRBD1
clone size: NA
J gene: TRBJ2-7
CDR3 length: 14
CDR3 protein: CSVEVQGASYEQYF
CDR3 DNA: TGCAGCGTTGAAGTACAGGGGGCCTCCTACGAGCAGTACTTC

V gene: TRBV29-1
D gene: TRBD1
clone size: few
J gene: TRBJ2-1
CDR3 length: 13
CDR3 protein: CSVVGGQYNEQFF
CDR3 DNA: TGCAGCGTTGTAGGGGGACAGTACAATGAGCAGTTCTTC